This record covers a single TCR beta chain. The data originate from a study of blood T cell repertoires in COVID-19. Turning to the study itself: From T cells, B-cell-depleted T cells, or PBMCs came the material, which was cDNA or gDNA.

How the authors handled the data: Reference gene primer amplification gave estimated nucleated cell counts. Clones were read by immunoSEQ multiplex PCR, and TCRdb kept only the in-frame ones, dropping some. The DNA was the basis for D and trimming; V, J and clone size are from that table. The repertoire has approximately 240,000 clones, 70% to 90% of them found once; the top ten carry more than 10%. Germline lookup yields CDR1 LNHNV and CDR2 YYDKDF (reference sequence). Between the trimmed V and J ends, which lost 2 bases and 8 bases, there was a span of 10 bases. The CDR3 runs to 13 residues. The sample comprised peripheral blood. The sequence was collected from a woman aged 18-35 years who had recovered from COVID-19. This sequence joins TRBV15 and TRBJ2-1; a possible D gene is TRBD2 (6 bases). CDR3 sequence (DNA): TGTGCCACCAGCAGACTTAGCGGCGATGAGCAGTTCTTC. Protein product: CATSRLSGDEQFF.